This entry lists 13 T cell receptor beta chains sequenced from one sample in a study of CD8+CD57+ T cells in acquired aplastic anemia. Genomic DNA templated the TCR beta VDJ and CDR3 profiling. TCRdb processed the reads anew with MiXCR; each CDR3 protein has one entry. The table shows 160,000 or so distinct CDR3 sequences, with roughly 48% occurring only once. Those patients picked for sequencing had displayed CD8+CD57+ cell expansion on flow cytometry. Source material: sorted CD4+, CD8+, or CD8+CD57+ T cells (not recorded which) from PBMCs. The receptors derive from a human donor with aplastic anemia.

This clonotype was observed many times. V and J are TRBV11-1 and TRBJ1-5, with D unresolved. Per germline, CDR1 SGHAT and CDR2 FQDESV (reference sequence). Trimming left V 5 bases short and J 0 bases short, with 5 bases between. The length of the CDR3 is 13 residues. DNA for the CDR3: TGTGCCAGCAGCGCTACTAGCAATCAGCCCCAGCATTTT. Translation gives CASSATSNQPQHF.

The chain uses TRBV29-1 and TRBJ2-1; D might be TRBD2 (6 bases). Germline assignment: CDR1 SQVTM and CDR2 ANQGSEA. Trimming removed 7 bases from V and 2 bases from J, with 27 bases in between. The CDR3 totals 18 residues. The CDR3 loop reads CSARRLADMPGAYNEQFF. The CDR3 coding sequence is TGCAGCGCCCGACGGTTAGCGGACATGCCTGGCGCCTACAATGAGCAGTTCTTC.

The J gene is TRBJ2-3, the V gene TRBV11-2, with TRBD2 matching 10 bases. CDR1 and CDR2 (germline): SGHAT, FQNNGV. The CDR3 spans 16 residues. V dropped 5 bases and J dropped 2; count of bases not matched to a gene: 7. The CDR3 DNA reads TGTGCCAGCAGCCCAGCTAGCGGGGGATACACAGATACGCAGTATTTT. Amino acids: CASSPASGGYTDTQYF. The whole variable domain, remainder taken from reference TRBV11-2 and TRBJ2-3, is EAGVAQSPRYKIIEKRQSVAFWCNPISGHATLYWYQQILGQGPKLLIQFQNNGVVDDSQLPKDRFSAERLKGVDSTLKIQPAKLEDSAVYLCASSPASGGYTDTQYFGPGTRLTVL.

The rearrangement links TRBV25-1 to TRBJ1-1; TRBD1 might be the D (6 bases). The V gene's germline CDR1 is MGHDK and CDR2 SYGVNS. The CDR3 runs to 14 residues. The V end was cut by 10 bases, the J end by 7 bases, with 22 bases between. CDR3 sequence (DNA): TGTGCCACCCGGGGAGGGACACCCGGGCATGAAGCTTTCTTT. It is translated as CATRGGTPGHEAFF.

The V gene is TRBV2, the J gene TRBJ2-7; the match to TRBD1 covers 8 bases. The CDR3 extends over 14 amino acids. The germline V gene has CDR1 SNHLY and CDR2 FYNNEI. The J segment lost 2 bases and the V segment lost 10 bases, leaving 10 bases of the junction unmatched. This CDR3 is CATHPDRVAYEQYF. CDR3 sequence (DNA): TGTGCCACCCACCCGGACAGGGTAGCCTACGAGCAGTACTTC.

This clonotype was counted only a few times. The chain employs TRBV13 and TRBJ2-1; perhaps TRBD2 as D (7 bases). V dropped 8 bases and J dropped 9 bases, with 14 bases sitting between them. Germline V gene data show CDR1 as PRHDT and CDR2 as FYEKMQ (reference sequence). This CDR3 comprises 12 residues. CDR3 protein: CASGGGSSEQFF. In DNA form, the CDR3 reads TGTGCCAGCGGGGGCGGGAGTAGTGAGCAGTTCTTC.

The chain's CDR3 is CASSGTVGNQPQHF. CDR3 nucleotide sequence: TGTGCCAGCAGCGGGACCGTCGGCAATCAGCCCCAGCATTTT. This rearrangement joins TRBV7-9 to TRBJ1-5; possible D gene TRBD1, 5 bases. The CDR3 loop spans 14 amino acids. Trimming stripped 5 bases from V and 2 bases from J, with 10 bases between. CDR1 and CDR2 (germline): SEHNR, FQNEAQ (reference sequence). Together with reference TRBV7-9 and TRBJ1-5, the CDR3 gives the full variable domain: DTGVSQNPRHKITKRGQNVTFRCDPISEHNRLYWYRQTLGQGPEFLTYFQNEAQLEKSRLLSDRFSAERPKGSFSTLEIQRTEQGDSAMYLCASSGTVGNQPQHFGDGTRLSIL.

The chain links TRBV6-4 to TRBJ1-1; TRBD1 might be the D (5 bases). Germline CDR1 and CDR2: MRHNA and SNTAGT. V was trimmed by 6 bases and J by 5 bases, leaving 10 bases between them. The length of the CDR3 is 12 residues. CDR3 loop: CASRGRETEAFF. The CDR3 DNA sequence: TGTGCCAGCAGGGGCAGGGAGACTGAAGCTTTCTTT.

The V and J genes are TRBV5-4 and TRBJ2-3; 8 nucleotides align to TRBD2. Germline loops: CDR1 SGHNT, CDR2 YYREEE (reference sequence). V lost 0 bases, J lost 2 bases, and 8 bases stayed unmatched. There are 17 residues in the CDR3. For the CDR3, the DNA is TGTGCCAGCAGCTTGGGAACTAGCGGAAGAAACACAGATACGCAGTATTTT. Residues: CASSLGTSGRNTDTQYF.

The gene calls are TRBV4-2 and TRBJ2-1; 7 bases match TRBD2. The ends lost 3 bases at V and 5 bases at J; junction bases unmatched: 10. The CDR3 has 16 residues. Germline CDR1 is LGHNA and CDR2 is YNFKEQ. The CDR3 bases are TGTGCCAGCAGCCAGGGGAGGGCCCGACTCAACAATGAGCAGTTCTTC. Translated: CASSQGRARLNNEQFF.

V is TRBV10-2 and J is TRBJ1-1, with a possible D match to TRBD1 (5 bases). The CDR3 consists of 15 residues. The V and J ends lost 1 base and 3 bases respectively, with 12 bases between them. Germline V CDR1 and CDR2: WSHSY, SAAADI. This chain's CDR3 is CASSELPGRDTEAFF. CDR3 coding DNA: TGCGCCAGCAGTGAGTTGCCGGGACGGGACACTGAAGCTTTCTTT.

The chain employs TRBV19 and TRBJ2-1, with D perhaps matching TRBD1 (6 bases). The CDR3 is made up of 15 amino acids. From germline, CDR1 is LNHDA and CDR2 SQIVND (reference sequence). Trimming took 3 bases from V and 4 from J, leaving 13 bases between them. The CDR3 here is CASSIAGRGYNEQFF. CDR3 DNA: TGTGCCAGTAGTATTGCGGGCAGGGGTTACAATGAGCAGTTCTTC.

The chain employs TRBV7-3 and TRBJ2-7; tentatively, D is TRBD1 or TRBD2 (5 bases each). The CDR3 sequence is 14 residues long. V lost 2 bases, J lost 6 bases, and 14 bases lay in between. Germline assignment: CDR1 SGHTA and CDR2 FQGTGA. The DNA of the CDR3 is TGTGCCAGCAGCTTACTGGCAGGGAGTGGCGAGCAGTACTTC. Encoded protein: CASSLLAGSGEQYF.